These T cell receptor beta chains were read from a single sample in a study of OX40 agonist ivuxolimab in advanced cancers. The method was immunoSEQ multiplex PCR; TCRdb's version includes in-frame clones alone and lacks a portion of them. The data contain around 22,000 clones, around nine tenths of them singletons. This specimen consisted of CD4+ or CD8+ T cells sorted from blood, obtained in a trial of the OX40 agonist ivuxolimab. The receptors were sampled from an adult with an advanced solid tumor such as melanoma, head and neck, liver or kidney cancer. The CDR3 runs from the conserved cysteine through the conserved F or W. D genes are given only for firm matches. Size values are once, few and many counts, or a class for expanded clones, and some rows have none.

size	J	V	D	DNA	CDR3
-	TRBJ2-7	TRBV27	-	TGTGCCAGCAGTCAGGGGGGACCGGGCTACGAGCAGTACTTC	CASSQGGPGYEQYF
once	TRBJ2-1	TRBV11-2	TRBD1	TGTGCCAGCAGCTTTTGGACAGGGGTGGGAGACAATGAGCAGTTCTTC	CASSFWTGVGDNEQFF
-	TRBJ2-7	TRBV28	-	TGTGCCAGCAGGTTAACCCCCGGGACCCCCCTCGAGCAGTACTTC	CASRLTPGTPLEQYF
-	TRBJ2-7	TRBV10-3	-	TGTGCCATCAGTGAGTTCCGGGACGAGCAGTACTTC	CAISEFRDEQYF
-	TRBJ2-5	TRBV9	TRBD1	TGTGCCAGCAGCGTAGGTGGACAGGGGGTGGAGACCCAGTACTTC	CASSVGGQGVETQYF
once	TRBJ1-1	TRBV19	-	TGTGCCAGTAGTTACTCCAGGGTGTACACTGAAGCTTTCTTT	CASSYSRVYTEAFF
-	TRBJ1-5	TRBV7-9	-	TGTGCCAGCAGCTCCGCCAAATGGGGAGTTGTACATTTT	CASSSAKWGVVHF
-	TRBJ2-3	TRBV9	TRBD2	TGTGCCAGCAGCGTAGCTACGGGGGAACTAGCGCGCGCAGATACGCAGTATTTT	CASSVATGELARADTQYF
-	TRBJ2-7	TRBV20-1	-	TGCAGTGCCCCACTTGGTTACGAGCAGTACTTC	CSAPLGYEQYF
-	TRBJ2-7	TRBV7-9	TRBD2	TGTGCCAGCAGCTCTAGCGGGAGCTCCTACGAGCAGTACTTC	CASSSSGSSYEQYF
-	TRBJ1-1	TRBV19	-	TGTGCCAGTAGTATTGGGAGGACTGAAGCTTTCTTT	CASSIGRTEAFF
once	TRBJ2-1	TRBV19	-	TGTGCCAGTGGGTTGGGGGGCCCCTACAATGAGCAGTTCTTC	CASGLGGPYNEQFF
-	TRBJ1-2	TRBV7-9	-	TGTGCCAGCAGCCCTTCTCTTTTTAACTATGGCTACACCTTC	CASSPSLFNYGYTF
-	TRBJ2-7	TRBV9	TRBD1	TGTGCCAGCAGCGTAGGACAGGGGGGTTACGAGCAGTACTTC	CASSVGQGGYEQYF
-	TRBJ1-3	TRBV5-6	-	TGTGCCAGCAGCTTGGACGTCTCTGGAAACACCATATATTTT	CASSLDVSGNTIYF
once	TRBJ1-2	TRBV6-1	TRBD1	TGTGCCAGCAGGGGGTGGACAGGGTATAACTATGGCTACACCTTC	CASRGWTGYNYGYTF
-	TRBJ2-1	TRBV15	TRBD2	TGTGCCACCAGCAGAGCCCGTGGGGGGGAGTCCCTTGAGCAGTTCTTC	CATSRARGGESLEQFF
-	TRBJ2-5	TRBV7-8	TRBD2	TGTGCCAGCAGCTTAGCGCGGGTGACTAGCGGGAGGGCCAAAGAGACCCAGTACTTC	CASSLARVTSGRAKETQYF
-	TRBJ2-5	TRBV11-2	-	TGTGCCAGCAGCTCAGAGCCCCCAGGGTCGGGGGAGACCCAGTACTTC	CASSSEPPGSGETQYF
-	TRBJ2-3	TRBV9	-	TGTGCCAGCAGCCCAGGGGCATCAGATACGCAGTATTTT	CASSPGASDTQYF
-	TRBJ1-1	TRBV2	-	TGTGCCTGCCGGGAGTACACTGAAGCTTTCTTT	CACREYTEAFF
-	TRBJ2-6	TRBV7-6	-	TGTGCCAGCAGCTACTTTCGGGGTTCTGGGGCCAACGTCCTGACTTTC	CASSYFRGSGANVLTF
-	TRBJ1-5	TRBV2	-	TGTGCCAGCAATGGTGGAGGGTACGGTCAGCCCCAGCATTTT	CASNGGGYGQPQHF
-	TRBJ1-2	TRBV28	-	TGTGCCAGCAGTTTTTCGGGAACTAACTATGGCTACACCTTC	CASSFSGTNYGYTF
-	TRBJ2-7	TRBV14	-	TGTGCCAGCAGCAATGGGGGACAACTCTACGAGCAGTACTTC	CASSNGGQLYEQYF
few	TRBJ1-5	TRBV7-2	-	TGTGCCAGCAGCTTGTGGGGGTCCAATCAGCCCCAGCATTTT	CASSLWGSNQPQHF
-	TRBJ2-1	TRBV2	-	TGTGCCAGCAGCGCCGGGTTCTCCTACAATGAGCAGTTCTTC	CASSAGFSYNEQFF
-	TRBJ2-2	TRBV10-3	TRBD2	TGTGCCATCAGTGTTCCACTGACTAGCGGGATAAACACCGGGGAGCTGTTTTTT	CAISVPLTSGINTGELFF
once	TRBJ2-3	TRBV6-6	TRBD2	TGTGCCAGCAGTTACTCGGGGACTAGCGGAGATACGCAGTATTTT	CASSYSGTSGDTQYF
once	TRBJ1-4	TRBV18	TRBD1	TGTGCCAGCTCACCCCCGGGACAGCCAACTAATGAAAAACTGTTTTTT	CASSPPGQPTNEKLFF
-	TRBJ1-1	TRBV19	-	TGTGCCAGTAGTTTGGACAGAACTGAAGCTTTCTTT	CASSLDRTEAFF
-	TRBJ2-5	TRBV2	-	TGTGCCAGCACTGACACACAAGAGACCCAGTACTTC	CASTDTQETQYF
-	TRBJ2-1	TRBV9	-	TGTGCCAGCAGCGCGCGGGAAACGGAGTTGAATGAGCAGTTCTTC	CASSARETELNEQFF
-	TRBJ1-4	TRBV5-6	-	TGTGCCAGCAGCTTGGAGGGTCGCTGGAGTGAAAAACTGTTTTTT	CASSLEGRWSEKLFF
-	TRBJ2-1	TRBV5-1	TRBD2	TGCGCCAGCAGCTCCGGGACTAGTTCCCTTTACAATGAGCAGTTCTTC	CASSSGTSSLYNEQFF
-	TRBJ1-5	TRBV5-1	-	TGCGCCATACAACGGAGACGGAATCAGCCCCAGCATTTT	CAIQRRRNQPQHF
-	TRBJ2-1	TRBV6-4	TRBD2	TGTGCCAGCGGTGGAGTAGCGGGAGCTGAGCAGTTCTTC	CASGGVAGAEQFF
-	TRBJ2-3	TRBV9	TRBD1	TGTGCCAGCAGCGTACAGGGGGCTAGCACAGATACGCAGTATTTT	CASSVQGASTDTQYF
-	TRBJ2-5	TRBV4-3	-	TGCGCCAGCAGCCAAGATGGTAGTAGCCAAGAGACCCAGTACTTC	CASSQDGSSQETQYF
-	TRBJ2-2	TRBV5-7	-	TGTGCCAGCAGCAAAGGACAGCGGGCAGTTGGGGAGCTGTTTTTT	CASSKGQRAVGELFF
-	TRBJ2-3	TRBV27	-	TGTGCCAGCACCCACTTTTTGGCAGATACGCAGTATTTT	CASTHFLADTQYF
few	TRBJ2-7	TRBV5-1	-	TGCGCCAGCGCCTACGGACAGACCTACGAGCAGTACTTC	CASAYGQTYEQYF
-	TRBJ2-2	TRBV5-4	TRBD2	TGTGCCAGCAGCACAGGACTAGCGGGAGTCACCGGGGAGCTGTTTTTT	CASSTGLAGVTGELFF
-	TRBJ2-5	TRBV29-1	TRBD2	TGCAGCCCGGGGCGGGAGCCCCAAGGGACCCAGTACTTC	CSPGREPQGTQYF
-	TRBJ2-2	TRBV4-1	-	TGCGCCAGCAGCCAAGCCGTCAGCCTTAACACCGGGGAGCTGTTTTTT	CASSQAVSLNTGELFF